This T cell receptor (beta chain) originates from a study of technical replicates of blood from a handful of donors. Repertoires were generated with immunoSEQ multiplex PCR, while TCRdb's copy carries only in-frame clones and drops some. This table holds 60,000 to 70,000 clones, about 98% found once. The germline CDR1 and CDR2 sequences are SGHAT and FQNNGV. Trimming left V 3 bases short and J 4 bases short, with 24 bases between. This CDR3 contains 18 residues. The sample taken for sequencing was T cells isolated from PBMCs. The receptor's source is a human donor in good health. The gene calls are TRBV11-2 and TRBJ2-5; D is possibly TRBD1 (5 bases). The CDR3 region is CASSFGLPPRVVRETQYF. CDR3 coding DNA: TGTGCCAGCAGCTTTGGCTTGCCTCCCAGGGTCGTTAGAGAGACCCAGTACTTC.